The present T cell receptor beta chain was sequenced within a study of Graves' ophthalmopathy and Graves' hyperthyroidism. General study points: Ophthalmopathy progression cases were predicted by the model with approximately 71% sensitivity and roughly 72% specificity. Using a 13-signature model, the authors split ophthalmopathy from stable hyperthyroidism, with about 88% sensitivity and 75% to 82% specificity. Blood also carried most expanded thyroid clonotypes exceeding 0.001 frequency.

This clonotype was counted many times. Its antigen is undetermined. The V end was cut by 3 bases, the J end by 0 bases, with 4 bases between. This CDR3 has 14 residues. Germline values: CDR1 SGHRS, CDR2 YFSETQ. Beta-chain TCR CDR3 regions were amplified from RNA transcripts. The first-round RT-PCR employed HTBI primers together with the Qiagen OneStep RT-PCR kit. A multiplex PCR was then performed as the second round. TCRdb re-analysed the multiplex PCR reads in MiXCR, keeping a single row per CDR3 protein. Among roughly 1.1 million distinct CDR3 sequences listed, about two fifths were seen once. Material: peripheral blood or thyroid tissue (not recorded which). The chain links TRBV5-1 to TRBJ2-6; D not resolved. The receptor was isolated from an adult man with Graves' hyperthyroidism. The CDR3 reads CASSWLSGANVLTF. The DNA of the CDR3 is TGCGCCAGCAGCTGGCTCTCTGGGGCCAACGTCCTGACTTTC.